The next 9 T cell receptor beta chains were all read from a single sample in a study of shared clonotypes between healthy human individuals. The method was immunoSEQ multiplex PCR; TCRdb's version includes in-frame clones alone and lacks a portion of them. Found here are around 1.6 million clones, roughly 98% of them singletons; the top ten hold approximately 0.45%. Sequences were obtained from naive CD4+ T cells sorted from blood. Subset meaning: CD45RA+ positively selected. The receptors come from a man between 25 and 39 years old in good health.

DNA of the CDR3: TGTGCCAGCAGGGTGTCCGGAAACACCATATATTTT. Translated, it gives CASRVSGNTIYF. This chain joins TRBV19 and TRBJ1-3; possibly TRBD1 for D (5 bases). This CDR3 has 12 residues. Trimming removed 9 bases from V and 4 bases from J, with 10 bases in between. Per the germline V gene, CDR1 is LNHDA and CDR2 is SQIVND (reference sequence).

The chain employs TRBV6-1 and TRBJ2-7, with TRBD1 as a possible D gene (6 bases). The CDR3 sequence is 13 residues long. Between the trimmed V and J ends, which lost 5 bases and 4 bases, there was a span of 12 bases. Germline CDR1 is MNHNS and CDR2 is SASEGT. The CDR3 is CASSPRRGYEQYF. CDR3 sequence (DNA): TGTGCCAGCAGTCCCCGCAGGGGATACGAGCAGTACTTC.

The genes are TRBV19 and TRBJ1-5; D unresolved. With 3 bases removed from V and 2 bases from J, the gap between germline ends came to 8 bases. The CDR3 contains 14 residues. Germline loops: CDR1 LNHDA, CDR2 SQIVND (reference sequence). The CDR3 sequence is CASSMGWRNQPQHF. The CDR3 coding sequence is TGTGCCAGTAGTATGGGGTGGCGCAATCAGCCCCAGCATTTT.

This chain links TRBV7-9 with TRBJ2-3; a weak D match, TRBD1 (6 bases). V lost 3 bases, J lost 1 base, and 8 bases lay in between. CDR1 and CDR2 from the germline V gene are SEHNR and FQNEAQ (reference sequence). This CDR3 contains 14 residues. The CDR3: CASSFEGGTDTQYF. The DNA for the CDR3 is TGTGCCAGCAGCTTTGAGGGGGGCACAGATACGCAGTATTTT.

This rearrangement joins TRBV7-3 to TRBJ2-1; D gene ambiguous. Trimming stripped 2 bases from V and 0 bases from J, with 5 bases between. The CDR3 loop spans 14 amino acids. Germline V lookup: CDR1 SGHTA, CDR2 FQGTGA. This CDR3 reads CASSLAVSYNEQFF. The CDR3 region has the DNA TGTGCCAGCAGCTTAGCTGTCTCCTACAATGAGCAGTTCTTC.

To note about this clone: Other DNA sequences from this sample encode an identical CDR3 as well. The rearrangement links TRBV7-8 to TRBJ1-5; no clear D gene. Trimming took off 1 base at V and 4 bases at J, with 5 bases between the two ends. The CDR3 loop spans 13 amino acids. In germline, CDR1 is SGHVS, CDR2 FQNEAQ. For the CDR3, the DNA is TGTGCCAGCAGCTTAGTGGTAAATCAGCCCCAGCATTTT. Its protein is CASSLVVNQPQHF.

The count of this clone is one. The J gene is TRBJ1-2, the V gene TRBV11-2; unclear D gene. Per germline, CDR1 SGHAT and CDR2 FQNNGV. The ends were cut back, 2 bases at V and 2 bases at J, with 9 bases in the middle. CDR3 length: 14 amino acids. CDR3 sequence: CASSLTASNYGYTF. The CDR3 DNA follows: TGTGCCAGCAGCTTAACAGCGTCGAACTATGGCTACACCTTC.

In DNA, the CDR3 is TGCGCCAGCAAGACCATACGGGGAACAAACTACGAGCAGTACTTC. Translation: CASKTIRGTNYEQYF. The rearrangement links TRBV10-2 to TRBJ2-7; D might be TRBD2 (5 bases). Between the trimmed V and J ends, which lost 7 bases and 3 bases, there was a span of 19 bases. This CDR3 comprises 15 residues. The germline V gene has CDR1 WSHSY and CDR2 SAAADI.

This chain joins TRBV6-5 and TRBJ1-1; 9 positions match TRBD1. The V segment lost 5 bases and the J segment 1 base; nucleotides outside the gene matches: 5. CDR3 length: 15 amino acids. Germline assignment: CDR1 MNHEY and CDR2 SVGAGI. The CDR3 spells CASSPPGQGNTEAFF. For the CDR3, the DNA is TGTGCCAGCAGTCCCCCGGGACAGGGGAACACTGAAGCTTTCTTT.